The 21 T cell receptor beta chains below come from one sample, sequenced in a study of tumor-infiltrating lymphocytes in oesophageal squamous cell carcinoma. TCRdb re-called the PCR reads through MiXCR, storing one row per CDR3 protein. The table shows some 19,000 distinct CDR3 sequences, with 36% occurring only once. The sample was esophageal tumor tissue. The receptors originated from a male donor with esophageal squamous cell carcinoma.

This clonotype was seen many times. This rearrangement joins TRBV6-6 to TRBJ1-1; D unresolved. The germline V and J ends were trimmed by 0 bases and 0 bases, with 11 bases remaining between them. Per germline, CDR1 MNHNY and CDR2 SVGAGI (reference sequence). This CDR3 has 16 amino acids. This CDR3 is CASSYSRATLNTEAFF. The CDR3 coding sequence is TGTGCCAGCAGTTACTCTAGGGCTACCCTGAACACTGAAGCTTTCTTT.

The CDR3: CASSETPGDTQYF. DNA of the CDR3: TGTGCCAGCAGCGAAACCCCTGGAGATACGCAGTATTTT. This sequence joins TRBV9 and TRBJ2-3; D is unresolved. Trimming took 3 bases from V and 5 from J, leaving 10 bases between them. This CDR3 has 13 amino acids. Germline V gene data show CDR1 as SGDLS and CDR2 as YYNGEE.

The sample holds many counts of this clonotype. This chain connects TRBV2 to TRBJ2-7; a possible D gene is TRBD2 (6 bases). CDR3 length equals 12 residues. Germline V CDR1 and CDR2: SNHLY, FYNNEI. Deletions cut 2 bases from V and 7 bases from J, with 9 bases between. CDR3 DNA: TGTGCCAGCAGTGAACGAGGGAGGGAGCAGTACTTC. This translates into CASSERGREQYF. Looking up the rest from reference TRBV2 and TRBJ2-7 gives the full variable domain: EPEVTQTPSHQVTQMGQEVILRCVPISNHLYFYWYRQILGQKVEFLVSFYNNEISEKSEIFDDQFSVERPDGSNFTLKIRSTKLEDSAMYFCASSERGREQYFGPGTRLTVT.

The rearrangement uses TRBV2 and TRBJ2-5; 10 nucleotides match TRBD1. This CDR3 is 14 amino acids long. The junction had 6 bases not matched to a gene; V was cut back by 6 bases and J by 5 bases. The germline V gene encodes CDR1 SNHLY and CDR2 FYNNEI. DNA for the CDR3: TGTGCCAGCAGAAGGGGACAGGGGTTGGAGACCCAGTACTTC. The encoded protein is CASRRGQGLETQYF.

This clonotype was recorded at least ten times. This rearrangement joins TRBV6-1 to TRBJ1-6; D is perhaps TRBD1 (6 bases). The CDR3 covers 14 residues. CDR1 is MNHNS and CDR2 is SASEGT in the germline V gene. Trimming stripped 5 bases from V and 5 bases from J, with 10 bases between. In DNA, the CDR3 is TGTGCCAGCAGTTGGACAGCGAATAATTCACCCCTCCACTTT. Protein product: CASSWTANNSPLHF.

With respect to this clonotype: Here the CDR3 omits its conserved ending phenylalanine or tryptophan, so a read error is the likely source. The limits of the CDR3 on the DNA are not certain, so only TCRdb's listed CDR3 is given. This rearrangement joins TRBV11-2 to TRBJ1-6; the tabulated D call, TRBD1, remains unverified against the DNA. Germline values: CDR1 SGHAT, CDR2 FQNNGV. The CDR3 spans 14 amino acids, including both terminal residues. CDR3: CASREGGRAGEQYL.

J is TRBJ2-6 and V is TRBV6-2 or TRBV6-3; no firm D call. V gave up 2 bases and J gave up 4 bases, with 6 bases separating them. The CDR3 has 14 amino acids. In germline, CDR1 is MNHEY, CDR2 SVGEGT. The CDR3 sequence: CASSYGPGANVLTF. The DNA for the CDR3 is TGTGCCAGCAGTTACGGACCCGGGGCCAACGTCCTGACTTTC.

This clonotype was recorded many times. The chain recombines TRBV24-1 with TRBJ2-1; D is uncertain. The CDR3 sequence is 13 residues long. Deletions cut 4 bases from V and 5 bases from J, with 8 bases between. Germline lookup yields CDR1 KGHDR and CDR2 SFDVKD. CDR3 amino acids: CATSETLNNEQFF. DNA for the CDR3: TGTGCCACCAGTGAAACACTTAACAATGAGCAGTTCTTC.

In its sample, this clonotype was seen once. The genes are TRBV2 and TRBJ2-5; possible D gene TRBD2, 5 bases. The DNA end is a closer match to TRBJ2-1, so the J assignment may be wrong. Per germline, CDR1 SNHLY and CDR2 FYNNEI. This CDR3 is 15 amino acids long. Here the CDR3 reads CASSEEGGRTDTQFF. Here the CDR3 DNA reads TGTGCCAGCAGTGAAGAAGGCGGGCGCACAGATACGCAGTTCTTC.

This rearrangement joins TRBV28 to TRBJ2-1; tentative D call: TRBD1 (5 bases). CDR3 length: 14 residues. With 5 bases removed from V and 10 bases from J, the gap between germline ends came to 18 bases. Germline-derived CDR1 and CDR2 are MDHEN and SYDVKM. CDR3 nucleotide sequence: TGTGCCAGCAGTACGAGTCAGGGAAACTACGAGCAGTTCTTC. Protein sequence: CASSTSQGNYEQFF.

This clonotype was detected only a few times. The rearrangement uses TRBV19 and TRBJ1-5; D gene unclear. The CDR3 has 14 residues. CDR1 LNHDA and CDR2 SQIVND come from the germline V gene (reference sequence). The V and J ends lost 3 bases and 0 bases respectively, with 6 bases between them. This chain's CDR3 is CASSIYSSNQPQHF. The DNA of the CDR3 is TGTGCCAGTAGTATTTACAGTAGCAATCAGCCCCAGCATTTT.

This clonotype is termed medium-sized (0.01 to 0.1%). The V gene is TRBV7-8, the J gene TRBJ1-1; D is unresolved. Germline CDR1 is SGHVS and CDR2 is FQNEAQ. The CDR3 is 14 residues long. The V end lost 2 bases, the J end lost 2 bases, and 9 bases lay between the germline ends. CDR3 sequence: CASSLNWLNTEAFF. The CDR3 coding sequence is TGTGCCAGCAGCTTAAACTGGCTCAACACTGAAGCTTTCTTT.

This clonotype was seen repeatedly, ten times or more. This could be a read error, since a much larger clone is one nucleotide away. V is TRBV7-8 and J is TRBJ2-7; perhaps TRBD1 as D (6 bases). Trimming pared 3 bases from V and 7 bases from J, leaving 10 bases between. This CDR3 is 12 amino acids long. Germline V gene data show CDR1 as SGHVS and CDR2 as FQNEAQ. The CDR3 region is CASSFAGDEQYF. CDR3 in DNA: TGTGCCAGCAGCTTTGCAGGGGATGAGCAGTACTTC.

In DNA form, the CDR3 reads TGCGCCAGCAGCTTGGACAGTTACGGGGTAGGCTACACCTTC. Translated: CASSLDSYGVGYTF. This chain joins TRBV5-1 and TRBJ1-2; D ambiguous. CDR1 and CDR2 from the germline V gene are SGHRS and YFSETQ. This CDR3 contains 14 residues. Deletions cut 0 bases from V and 8 bases from J, with 14 bases between.

This chain connects TRBV20-1 to TRBJ2-7; TRBD2 agrees at 8 bases. Germline V CDR1 and CDR2: DFQATT, SNEGSKA (reference sequence). The CDR3 is made up of 14 amino acids. Trimming removed 6 bases from V and 6 bases from J; junction bases left unmatched: 13. The CDR3 loop is CSALYGTGGLEQYF. The CDR3 DNA follows: TGCAGTGCCCTCTATGGTACGGGAGGGCTCGAGCAGTACTTC.

The table lists this clonotype with many counts. Germline and junction disagree at one end, which may indicate a read error. The V call is TRBV5-4, the J call TRBJ1-2, with 9 nucleotides matching TRBD1. The CDR3 has 14 residues. CDR1 SGHNT and CDR2 YYREEE come from the germline V gene (reference sequence). The CDR3 DNA reads as TGCGCCAGCAGCCCGGGACAGGGATCTTATGGCTACACCTTC. Amino acid sequence: CASSPGQGSYGYTF.

A word on this clonotype: This clone may be a read error of a much larger clone one base away. This chain connects TRBV28 to TRBJ2-5, with 8 bases lining up with TRBD1. V trimming: 7 bases; J trimming: 11 bases; junction bases outside the gene matches: 15. The CDR3 consists of 14 residues. Germline values: CDR1 MDHEN, CDR2 SYDVKM. The CDR3 DNA reads as TGTGCCAGCACCCCAGGGGGCTCCTACAATGAGCAGTACTTC. It encodes CASTPGGSYNEQYF. Full variable domain (missing parts from reference TRBV28 and TRBJ2-5): DVKVTQSSRYLVKRTGEKVFLECVQDMDHENMFWYRQDPGLGLRLIYFSYDVKMKEKGDIPEGYSVSREKKERFSLILESASTNQTSMYLCASTPGGSYNEQYFGPGTRLLVL.

This chain uses TRBV15 with TRBJ2-2; TRBD2 matches 8 bases. Trimming took 0 bases from V and 4 from J; bases not matched to a gene: 1. The germline V gene has CDR1 LNHNV and CDR2 YYDKDF (reference sequence). The CDR3 contains 15 residues. The CDR3 DNA reads TGTGCCACCAGCAGAGATGCGGGGGGCACCGGGGAGCTGTTTTTT. Its translation is CATSRDAGGTGELFF.

This clonotype appeared a single time. The conserved phenylalanine or tryptophan normally closing the CDR3 is absent here, so this likely arose from a read error. The DNA is left out, because the CDR3 cannot be placed on it with certainty; the CDR3 is given as TCRdb lists it. The genes are TRBV6-6 and TRBJ2-1; whether TRBD2, the table's D call, matches the DNA was not checked. The CDR3 is 15 residues long, ends included. Germline CDR1 reads MNHNY; CDR2 reads SVGAGI (reference sequence). CDR3 sequence reads: CATRLAVQYEQYFGN.

The chain has TRBV6-8 and TRBJ2-5; 7 nucleotides agree with TRBD2. The end of the DNA aligns better with TRBJ2-7, so the J call may be wrong. There are 16 residues in the CDR3. Germline V gives CDR1 MNHGY, CDR2 SAAAGT. The CDR3 spells CASSYSPSGISYEQYF. The CDR3, as DNA: TGTGCCAGCAGTTACTCGCCTAGCGGCATCTCCTACGAGCAGTACTTC.

This clonotype appeared many times. This chain joins TRBV28 and TRBJ1-5, with TRBD1 matching 7 bases. V dropped 4 bases and J dropped 6; count of bases not matched to a gene: 6. This CDR3 has 14 amino acids. The germline V gene encodes CDR1 MDHEN and CDR2 SYDVKM. The CDR3 spells CASSSQGGGQPQHF. The CDR3 coding sequence is TGTGCCAGCAGTTCCCAGGGGGGAGGTCAGCCCCAGCATTTT. Based on the CDR3 plus reference TRBV28 and TRBJ1-5, the full variable domain is DVKVTQSSRYLVKRTGEKVFLECVQDMDHENMFWYRQDPGLGLRLIYFSYDVKMKEKGDIPEGYSVSREKKERFSLILESASTNQTSMYLCASSSQGGGQPQHFGDGTRLSIL.